These T cell receptor beta chains were read from a single sample in a study of blood T cells in healthy people across ages. Via MiXCR, TCRdb re-called the 5' RACE reads, giving one row per CDR3 protein. The data show 950,000 to 1,200,000 distinct CDR3 sequences, roughly two fifths seen once. Sequencing was carried out using blood. All receptors derive from a man younger than 30 in good health. CDR3s include the opening cysteine and the closing phenylalanine or tryptophan. The order of the fields is clone size, V gene, J gene, D gene, CDR3 DNA, CDR3 protein. D genes are given only for firm matches. Not every row has a clone size; where given, it reads once, few, many or a size class.

few	TRBV9	TRBJ1-2	-	TGTGCCAGCGGGGGTAATGGCTACACCTTC	CASGGNGYTF
-	TRBV7-2	TRBJ1-4	-	TGTGCCAGCAGCTTAATAGTGGCCGAAAAACTGTTTTTT	CASSLIVAEKLFF
-	TRBV20-1	TRBJ2-2	TRBD1	TGCAGTGCTTCTCCGGGACAGGGTATGGGCGGGGAGCTGTTTTTT	CSASPGQGMGGELFF
few	TRBV6-5	TRBJ1-5	-	TGTGCCAGCAGTTACTCGAGGTGGGGGAATCTGCCCCAGCATTTT	CASSYSRWGNLPQHF
many	TRBV4-3	TRBJ1-2	-	TGCGCCAGCAGCCACCAGGGGTACTATGGCTACACCTTC	CASSHQGYYGYTF
-	TRBV2	TRBJ2-5	-	TGTGCCAGCAGACAAGATCTTAACCAAGAGACCCAGTACTTC	CASRQDLNQETQYF
-	TRBV7-3	TRBJ1-1	-	TGTGCCAGCAGCTTAACAGGCCGGGGGCGACGAACTGAAGCTTTCTTT	CASSLTGRGRRTEAFF
-	TRBV27	TRBJ2-3	-	TGTGCCAGCTGGGATGTAGACACACCGACAGATACGCAGTATTTT	CASWDVDTPTDTQYF
-	TRBV7-9	TRBJ2-5	TRBD2	TGTGCCAGCAGCTTATTTCTCCGGGCTAGCGGACACAATGAGCAGTACTTC	CASSLFLRASGHNEQYF
-	TRBV15	TRBJ1-1	-	TGTGCCACCGGTGGGAGTACTGAAGCTTTCTTT	CATGGSTEAFF
-	TRBV12-5	TRBJ2-1	-	TGTGCTAGTGGTCTGAACGGACGGATGCCAAACAATGAGCAGTTCTTC	CASGLNGRMPNNEQFF
-	TRBV30	TRBJ1-3	-	TGTGCCTGGAGGAGGTATTCAAGGGGCTCTGGAAACACCATATATTTT	CAWRRYSRGSGNTIYF
few	TRBV7-6	TRBJ2-3	-	TGTGCCAGCAGCTCAGGAGGTGGGAAAAGCAGCACAGATACGCAGTATTTT	CASSSGGGKSSTDTQYF
few	TRBV20-1	TRBJ1-4	-	TGCAGTGCTAGGCCCCCGGACAGTTTTAATGAAAAACTGTTTTTT	CSARPPDSFNEKLFF
many	TRBV25-1	TRBJ2-1	-	TGTGCCAGCAGGGAGGGACACGGAAATTTCTACAATGAGCAGTTCTTC	CASREGHGNFYNEQFF
-	TRBV12-3/TRBV12-4	TRBJ1-1	-	TGTGCCAGCAGTTTAGCGAGGGAGTCGAACACTGAAGCTTTCTTT	CASSLARESNTEAFF
-	TRBV7-2	TRBJ2-3	-	TGTGCCAGCAGCCCCGGGGACCTAACAGATACGCAGTATTTT	CASSPGDLTDTQYF
few	TRBV10-3	TRBJ1-2	-	TGTGCCACCCGGACCGACGTTAGGGGCTACACCTTC	CATRTDVRGYTF
many	TRBV6-2/TRBV6-3	TRBJ2-1	-	TGTGCCAGCGACACCCACCCAAACAATGAGCAGTTCTTC	CASDTHPNNEQFF
once	TRBV7-2	TRBJ2-7	-	TGTGCCAGCAGCTTGGGCCTCCGGAGCAATGAGCAGTACTTC	CASSLGLRSNEQYF
-	TRBV6-6	TRBJ1-4	TRBD1	TGTGCCAGCAGAGGACAGGGGGGCGTCGAAAAACTGTTTTTT	CASRGQGGVEKLFF
many	TRBV4-2	TRBJ2-1	TRBD1	TGTGCCAGCAGCCAAGTGGCACAGGGGAGCAATGAGCAGTTCTTC	CASSQVAQGSNEQFF
-	TRBV4-2	TRBJ1-4	-	TGTGCCAGCAGCCAAGGTCTGCGGGATGAAAAACTGTTTTTT	CASSQGLRDEKLFF
-	TRBV3-1	TRBJ1-4	-	TGTGCCAGCAGCCAAGGCCTAATTTATAATGAAAAACTGTTTTTT	CASSQGLIYNEKLFF
few	TRBV30	TRBJ1-4	-	TGTGCCTGGAGTCGACCGCCGGACGGGTCAACTAATGAAAAACTGTTTTTT	CAWSRPPDGSTNEKLFF
few	TRBV20-1	TRBJ1-1	TRBD1	TGCAGTGCTGGGGACAGAAACACTGAAGCTTTCTTT	CSAGDRNTEAFF
-	TRBV20-1	TRBJ1-1	-	TGCAGTGCTAGGTTCACTCCGAACACTGAAGCTTTCTTT	CSARFTPNTEAFF
few	TRBV3-1	TRBJ2-7	-	TGTGCCAGCAGCCAAGTGGGGGATCCCGAATCCTACGAGCAGTACTTC	CASSQVGDPESYEQYF
-	TRBV5-1	TRBJ2-1	-	TGCGCCAGCAGCTGGGGGGCCGAGCAGTTCTTC	CASSWGAEQFF
-	TRBV29-1	TRBJ2-4	-	TGCAGCGTTGGGGGTGGGGATCTAGCCAAAAACATTCAGTACTTC	CSVGGGDLAKNIQYF
few	TRBV29-1	TRBJ2-1	-	TGCAGCGTTGGACAGCAGATCTACAATGAGCAGTTCTTC	CSVGQQIYNEQFF
-	TRBV27	TRBJ2-1	-	TGTGCCAGCAGTCCGCCGACAGGATACTATGATGAGCAGTTCTTC	CASSPPTGYYDEQFF
-	TRBV29-1	TRBJ1-4	TRBD1	TGCAGCGCTGAAGACCCTCACGACAGGGGGCAAAGAGAAAAACTGTTTTTT	CSAEDPHDRGQREKLFF
-	TRBV11-2	TRBJ1-2	-	TGTGCCAGCAGCTTAGGCCGGGCGGAACCCAACTATGGCTACACCTTC	CASSLGRAEPNYGYTF
-	TRBV7-2	TRBJ2-1	TRBD1	TGTGCCAGCACTCTAAATAAGGGGGCCGGTGAGCAGTTCTTC	CASTLNKGAGEQFF
-	TRBV7-9	TRBJ1-5	TRBD1	TGTGCCAGCAGCTTAGCGCGGGCAGGGGGCCCGTCGAGCAATCAGCCCCAGCATTTT	CASSLARAGGPSSNQPQHF